Each of the 22 T cell receptor beta chains below was sequenced from the same sample in a study of blood T cell repertoires in COVID-19. Only in-frame clones appear in the TCRdb table, and some are missing; sequencing was by immunoSEQ multiplex PCR. The sample holds 40,000 to 65,000 clones, about 80% seen once. The material sequenced was peripheral blood. The source of these receptors is a human donor in a cohort sampled during active COVID-19.

The chain carries TRBV6-6 and TRBJ1-6; D call uncertain. The CDR3 runs 14 residues. V was pared by 2 bases and J by 9 bases, with 11 bases between. Germline loops: CDR1 MNHNY, CDR2 SVGAGI (reference sequence). The CDR3 sequence: CASSYREDTSPLHF. As DNA, the CDR3 is TGTGCCAGCAGTTACCGGGAGGATACTTCACCCCTCCACTTT.

This chain uses TRBV3-1 (or the pseudogene TRBV3-2) with TRBJ1-2; possibly TRBD1 for D (6 bases). Germline CDR1 is LGHDT and CDR2 is YNNKEL (reference sequence). CDR3 length: 17 amino acids. Trimming left V 5 bases short and J 8 bases short, with 27 bases between. Here the CDR3 DNA reads TGTGCCAGCAGCGCCCTTAACGTTGACAGGTCCGCATGGGGCTACACCTTC. Its translation: CASSALNVDRSAWGYTF.

The chain employs TRBV19 and TRBJ2-1, with 9 positions matching TRBD2. Germline V gene data show CDR1 as LNHDA and CDR2 as SQIVND (reference sequence). Losses at the gene ends were 2 bases for V and 2 bases for J; bases not matched to a gene: 1. The CDR3 is made up of 15 amino acids. DNA for the CDR3: TGTGCCAGTAGTATACGACTAGCGGCCTACAATGAGCAGTTCTTC. This encodes CASSIRLAAYNEQFF.

V and J are TRBV29-1 and TRBJ2-1; D gene uncertain. The V end lost 5 bases, the J end lost 1 base, and 9 bases lay between the germline ends. This CDR3 has 13 residues. Per germline, CDR1 SQVTM and CDR2 ANQGSEA. CDR3: CSVLSGSYNEQFF. The DNA of the CDR3 is TGCAGCGTTCTCTCCGGGTCCTACAATGAGCAGTTCTTC.

The V and J genes are TRBV3-1 (or the pseudogene TRBV3-2) and TRBJ2-3, with 12 bases identical to TRBD2. Germline CDR1 and CDR2: LGHDT and YNNKEL (reference sequence). The J segment lost 5 bases and the V segment lost 4 bases, leaving 7 bases of the junction unmatched. The CDR3 length is 16 residues. The CDR3 loop is CASSPRTSGVGDTQYF. In nucleotides, the CDR3 is TGTGCCAGCAGCCCCCGGACTAGCGGGGTGGGAGATACGCAGTATTTT.

As concerns this clone: A read error may account for a junction end that differs from germline. V usage is TRBV2 and J usage is TRBJ1-3; D unclear. The germline CDR1 and CDR2 sequences are SNHLY and FYNNEI. The CDR3 is 13 amino acids. CDR3 DNA: TGTGCCAGCAGCGAAGGGCTGGTATACACCATATATTTT. Translated: CASSEGLVYTIYF.

This sequence joins TRBV19 and TRBJ1-3; 9 bases fit TRBD1. This CDR3 has 15 amino acids. CDR1 is LNHDA and CDR2 is SQIVND in the germline V gene (reference sequence). V lost 3 bases, J lost 7 bases, and 7 bases stayed unmatched. CDR3 in amino acids: CASSISGTGRNTIYF. The CDR3 coding sequence is TGTGCCAGTAGTATCTCCGGGACAGGGAGGAACACCATATATTTT.

This chain joins TRBV6-5 and TRBJ2-7; 10 nucleotides align to TRBD1. After removal of 6 bases from V and 3 bases from J, the junction contained 5 bases not matched to a gene. Germline CDR1 is MNHEY and CDR2 is SVGAGI. The CDR3 has 14 residues. The CDR3 nucleotides read TGTGCCAGCAGCCGGGACAGGGGTCACTACGAGCAGTACTTC. This codes for CASSRDRGHYEQYF.

The V call is TRBV3-1 (or the pseudogene TRBV3-2), the J call TRBJ2-1, with TRBD2 identical over 13 bases. CDR1 LGHDT and CDR2 YNNKEL come from the germline V gene (reference sequence). With V trimmed by 5 bases and J by 5 bases, 6 bases remained unmatched. The CDR3 has 16 residues. The CDR3 DNA follows: TGTGCCAGCAGCTGGGGACTAGCGGGAAGGGACAATGAGCAGTTCTTC. Protein product: CASSWGLAGRDNEQFF.

In this sample, this clone turned up a few times. The chain joins TRBV7-9 to TRBJ2-2; perhaps TRBD1 as D (6 bases). The CDR3 spans 14 residues. Germline CDR1 reads SEHNR; CDR2 reads FQNEAQ (reference sequence). V was pared by 6 bases and J by 3 bases, with 11 bases between. In DNA form, the CDR3 reads TGTGCCAGCAGTTTGGACAGTTACACCGGGGAGCTGTTTTTT. Its protein is CASSLDSYTGELFF.

This clone appeared once. The J gene is TRBJ2-2, the V gene TRBV14; D is possibly TRBD2 (6 bases). Trimming removed 5 bases at V and 5 bases at J, with 15 bases between. CDR1 is SGHDN, CDR2 FVKESK, per germline. This CDR3 is 15 amino acids long. In DNA, the CDR3 is TGTGCCAGCAGCAGGGACTCTCGAGGGACCGGGGAGCTGTTTTTT. Its translation is CASSRDSRGTGELFF.

The genes are TRBV18 and TRBJ1-1; D is unresolved. The CDR3 has 15 residues. Germline CDR1 KGHSH, CDR2 LQKENI. Trimming removed 3 bases at V and 0 bases at J, with 11 bases between. CDR3 in amino acids: CASSPFGPLNTEAFF. CDR3 nucleotide sequence: TGTGCCAGCTCACCGTTTGGGCCTTTGAACACTGAAGCTTTCTTT. The complete variable domain, with remaining parts taken from reference TRBV18 and TRBJ1-1, reads NAGVMQNPRHLVRRRGQEARLRCSPMKGHSHVYWYRQLPEEGLKFMVYLQKENIIDESGMPKERFSAEFPKEGPSILRIQQVVRGDSAAYFCASSPFGPLNTEAFFGQGTRLTVV.

The chain's CDR3 is CASSLARNSYEQYF. DNA for the CDR3: TGTGCCAGCAGCTTAGCCAGGAACTCCTACGAGCAGTACTTC. The chain carries TRBV7-2 and TRBJ2-7, with unresolved D. V lost 0 bases and J 0 bases, leaving 6 bases between the germline ends. The CDR3 runs 14 residues. Germline V gives CDR1 SGHTA, CDR2 FQGNSA.

This sequence joins TRBV30 and TRBJ2-7, with D tentatively TRBD2 (5 bases). This CDR3 region has 11 residues. In germline, CDR1 is GTSNPN, CDR2 SVGIG (reference sequence). Trimming pared 2 bases from V and 12 bases from J, leaving 14 bases between. CDR3 in amino acids: CAWSTSGVRYF. The DNA of the CDR3 is TGTGCCTGGAGTACTTCCGGGGTGCGGTACTTC.

The rearrangement links TRBV12-5 to TRBJ1-1; a possible D gene is TRBD1 (5 bases). CDR3 length: 13 amino acids. Germline-derived CDR1 and CDR2 are LGHNT and FRNRAP. Trimming took 6 bases from V and 7 from J, leaving 15 bases between them. The CDR3 is CASGTGRGREAFF. CDR3 sequence (DNA): TGTGCTAGTGGGACGGGGCGGGGCCGTGAAGCTTTCTTT.

The chain is built from TRBV7-8 and TRBJ2-3; D uncertain. CDR1 and CDR2 (germline): SGHVS, FQNEAQ. The CDR3 contains 17 residues. The V and J ends lost 3 bases and 2 bases respectively, with 18 bases between them. The CDR3 sequence is CASSLYDTYTLTDTQYF. In nucleotides, the CDR3 is TGTGCCAGCAGCTTGTACGACACCTACACTCTCACAGATACGCAGTATTTT.

V usage is TRBV2 and J usage is TRBJ2-5; TRBD1 agrees at 7 bases. V lost 7 bases, J lost 2 bases, and 10 bases stayed unmatched. The CDR3 is made up of 15 amino acids. Germline CDR1 SNHLY, CDR2 FYNNEI. CDR3 bases: TGTGCCAGCACTAGGGGGCGGCTAACGCAAGAGACCCAGTACTTC. Translated: CASTRGRLTQETQYF.

The rearrangement links TRBV27 to TRBJ2-1, with D perhaps matching TRBD1 (5 bases). V lost 7 bases, J lost 1 base, and 5 bases lay in between. CDR1 and CDR2 (germline): MNHEY, SMNVEV (reference sequence). The CDR3 totals 12 residues. CDR3 sequence: CASKGSYNEQFF. DNA of the CDR3: TGTGCCAGCAAGGGGTCCTACAATGAGCAGTTCTTC.

The rearrangement joins TRBV2 to TRBJ2-1; 10 nucleotides line up with TRBD2. The CDR3 consists of 15 residues. Germline CDR1 and CDR2: SNHLY and FYNNEI. Trimming cost V 6 bases and J 4 bases; bases outside gene matches: 6. The CDR3 sequence is CASRRLAGAYNEQFF. The CDR3 region has the DNA TGTGCCAGCAGACGGCTAGCGGGGGCGTACAATGAGCAGTTCTTC.

The rearrangement links TRBV19 to TRBJ2-7, with TRBD2 matching over 7 bases. This CDR3 has 15 amino acids. With 4 bases clipped from V and 6 bases from J, the junction kept 12 bases outside the gene matches. In germline, CDR1 is LNHDA, CDR2 SQIVND (reference sequence). DNA of the CDR3: TGTGCCAGTAGTAACCTTGGACTAGGAGTGTCCGAGCAGTACTTC. Encoded protein: CASSNLGLGVSEQYF.

In nucleotides, the CDR3 is TGTGCCAGCAGCGGGGGGGGGACCCCCGTGTACTTC. This translates into CASSGGGTPVYF. V gene TRBV13 combines with J gene TRBJ2-7, with TRBD2 matching over 7 bases. CDR3 length: 12 residues. The germline V gene encodes CDR1 PRHDT and CDR2 FYEKMQ (reference sequence). V lost 5 bases, J lost 12 bases, and 10 bases stayed unmatched.

This chain uses TRBV3-1 (or the pseudogene TRBV3-2) with TRBJ2-5; 8 bases align to TRBD2. The length of the CDR3 is 14 residues. Per germline, CDR1 LGHDT and CDR2 YNNKEL (reference sequence). Trimming at V came to 3 bases and at J to 5 bases, leaving 5 bases not matched to a gene. The DNA for the CDR3 is TGTGCCAGCAGCCAGTTCCGGGGGGGGGAGACCCAGTACTTC. It specifies CASSQFRGGETQYF.